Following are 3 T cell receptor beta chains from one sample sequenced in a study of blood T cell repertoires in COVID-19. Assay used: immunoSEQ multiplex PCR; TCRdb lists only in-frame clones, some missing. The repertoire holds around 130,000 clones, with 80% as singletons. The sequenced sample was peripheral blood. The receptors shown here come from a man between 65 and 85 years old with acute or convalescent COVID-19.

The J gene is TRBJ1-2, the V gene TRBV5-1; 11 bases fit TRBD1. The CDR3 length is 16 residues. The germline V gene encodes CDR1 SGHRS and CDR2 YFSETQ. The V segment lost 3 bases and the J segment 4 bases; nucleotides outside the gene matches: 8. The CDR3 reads CASSSRTGGAGYGYTF. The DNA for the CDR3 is TGCGCCAGCAGCTCACGGACAGGGGGCGCGGGCTATGGCTACACCTTC.

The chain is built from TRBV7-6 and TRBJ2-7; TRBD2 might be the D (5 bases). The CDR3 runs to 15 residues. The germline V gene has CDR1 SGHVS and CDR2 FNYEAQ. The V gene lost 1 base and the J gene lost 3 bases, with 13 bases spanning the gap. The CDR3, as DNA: TGTGCCAGCAGCTTAGAATCGGCCGGAGGCTACGAGCAGTACTTC. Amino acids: CASSLESAGGYEQYF. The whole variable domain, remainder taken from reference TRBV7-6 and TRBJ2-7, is GAGVSQSPRYKVTKRGQDVALRCDPISGHVSLYWYRQALGQGPEFLTYFNYEAQQDKSGLPNDRFSAERPEGSISTLTIQRTEQRDSAMYRCASSLESAGGYEQYFGPGTRLTVT.

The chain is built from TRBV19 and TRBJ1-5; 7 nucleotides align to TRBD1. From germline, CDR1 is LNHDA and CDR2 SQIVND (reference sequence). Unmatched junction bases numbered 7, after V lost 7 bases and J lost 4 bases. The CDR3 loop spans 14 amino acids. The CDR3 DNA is TGTGCCAGTACGACAGGGTTGGGGAATCAGCCCCAGCATTTT. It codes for CASTTGLGNQPQHF.